The entry below gives a single T cell receptor (beta chain) sequence along with its context. The data derive from a study of T cells in Graves' hyperthyroidism and ophthalmopathy. Amplification yielded TCR beta CDR3 regions, with RNA transcripts as the source. The HTBI primer set was used in a first-round RT-PCR of the TCR CDR3. One entry per CDR3 protein results from TCRdb running MiXCR on the multiplex PCR reads. The data hold 200,000 to 250,000 distinct CDR3 sequences, with about 15% observed a single time. CDR1 and CDR2 from the germline V gene are GTSNPN and SVGIG (reference sequence). The CDR3 is 15 amino acids. V dropped 4 bases and J dropped 2 bases, with 18 bases sitting between them. Exclusion criteria comprised uncontrolled infection, other autoimmune disease, pregnancy or lactation.

This sequence joins TRBV30 and TRBJ2-7; D is possibly TRBD1 or TRBD2 (5 bases each). This clonotype was sampled from a man aged 45-65 years with Graves' hyperthyroidism. Sequences were obtained from blood. In nucleotides, the CDR3 is TGTGCCTGGACAGGGCCGTCGAGGGGACCCTACGAGCAGTACTTC. Translated, it gives CAWTGPSRGPYEQYF.